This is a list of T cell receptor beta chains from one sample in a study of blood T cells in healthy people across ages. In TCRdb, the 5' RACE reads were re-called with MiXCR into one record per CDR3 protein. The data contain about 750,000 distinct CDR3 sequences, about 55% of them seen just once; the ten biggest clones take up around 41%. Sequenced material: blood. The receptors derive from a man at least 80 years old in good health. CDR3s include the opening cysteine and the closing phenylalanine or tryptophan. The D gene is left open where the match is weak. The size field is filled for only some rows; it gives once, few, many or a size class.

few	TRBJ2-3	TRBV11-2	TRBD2	CASSLGDTSPAGGVGVTDTQYF	TGTGCCAGCAGCTTAGGTGACACCAGTCCAGCGGGAGGTGTTGGAGTAACAGATACGCAGTATTTT
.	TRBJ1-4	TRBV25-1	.	CASSDWGREGEKLFF	TGTGCCAGCAGTGACTGGGGCAGGGAGGGCGAAAAACTGTTTTTT
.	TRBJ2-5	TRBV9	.	CASSVGGPPRETQYF	TGTGCCAGCAGCGTAGGGGGTCCGCCGAGAGAGACCCAGTACTTC
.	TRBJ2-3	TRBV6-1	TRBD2	CARSEAWASGPSTDTQYF	TGTGCCCGCAGTGAAGCTTGGGCTAGCGGGCCTAGCACAGATACGCAGTATTTT
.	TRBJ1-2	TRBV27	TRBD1	CASSDRPPNYGYTF	TGTGCCAGCTCGGACAGGCCACCTAACTATGGCTACACCTTC
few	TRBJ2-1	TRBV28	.	CASSSPFREPTTYNEQFF	TGTGCCAGCAGTTCCCCTTTCCGGGAACCAACTACTTACAATGAGCAGTTCTTC
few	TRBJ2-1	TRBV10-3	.	CALRQGWDNEQFF	TGTGCCTTAAGACAAGGTTGGGACAATGAGCAGTTCTTC
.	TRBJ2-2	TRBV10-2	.	CASSYSGGELFF	TGTGCCAGCAGTTACTCGGGCGGGGAGCTGTTTTTT
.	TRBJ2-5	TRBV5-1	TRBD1	CASSRDRVERQYF	TGCGCCAGCAGCCGGGACAGGGTGGAACGGCAGTACTTC
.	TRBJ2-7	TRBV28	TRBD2	CASSLGGEGSFEQYF	TGTGCCAGCAGTTTAGGTGGGGAGGGGAGTTTCGAGCAGTACTTC
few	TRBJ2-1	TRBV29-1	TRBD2	CSVVAGGSYNEQFF	TGCAGCGTCGTAGCGGGAGGCTCCTACAATGAGCAGTTCTTC
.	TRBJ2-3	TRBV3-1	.	CASSQVGQGTDTQYF	TGTGCCAGCAGCCAAGTTGGGCAGGGGACAGATACGCAGTATTTT
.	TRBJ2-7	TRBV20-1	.	CSAREKFWRGEQYF	TGCAGTGCTAGAGAAAAGTTCTGGCGAGGCGAGCAGTACTTC
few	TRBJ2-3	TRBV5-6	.	CASSVALEHRYAYF	TGTGCCAGCAGCGTAGCACTAGAACACAGATACGCGTATTTT
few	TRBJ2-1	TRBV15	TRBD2	CATSRQREISGEQFF	TGTGCCACCAGCCGCCAGCGGGAGATATCTGGAGAGCAGTTCTTC
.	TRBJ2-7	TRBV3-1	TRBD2	CASSQASTSGSYEQYF	TGTGCCAGCAGCCAAGCGTCGACTAGCGGCTCCTACGAGCAGTACTTC
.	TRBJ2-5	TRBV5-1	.	CASSLQPGLQQETQYF	TGCGCCAGCAGCTTACAACCGGGACTGCAACAAGAGACCCAGTACTTC
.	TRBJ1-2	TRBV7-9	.	CASSPSKQGGGYTF	TGTGCCAGCAGCCCCTCTAAACAGGGAGGTGGCTACACCTTC
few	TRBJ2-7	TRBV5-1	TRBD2	CASSLKSGSVNEQYF	TGCGCCAGCAGCTTGAAGAGCGGGAGCGTAAACGAGCAGTACTTC
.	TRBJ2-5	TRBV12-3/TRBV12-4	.	CASSRTRSEQYF	TGTGCCAGCAGTCGTACTAGATCTGAGCAGTACTTC
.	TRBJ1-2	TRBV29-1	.	CSVDGGGGRTLGYTF	TGCAGCGTCGACGGAGGTGGGGGACGGACGCTCGGCTACACCTTC
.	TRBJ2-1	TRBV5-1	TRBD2	CASSFSREGSEQFF	TGCGCCAGCAGCTTCAGTCGGGAGGGGAGTGAGCAGTTCTTC
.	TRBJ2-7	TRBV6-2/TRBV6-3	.	CASRLPVSYEQYF	TGTGCCAGCAGACTGCCAGTCTCCTACGAGCAGTACTTC
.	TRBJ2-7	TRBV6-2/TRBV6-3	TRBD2	CASSPSGRRIYEQYF	TGTGCCAGCAGTCCTAGCGGGAGGCGGATCTACGAGCAGTACTTC
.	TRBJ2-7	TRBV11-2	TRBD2	CASSQSPSGGFPYEQYF	TGTGCCAGCAGCCAGTCCCCCAGCGGGGGGTTTCCCTACGAGCAGTACTTC
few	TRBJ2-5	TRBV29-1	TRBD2	CSVLATSGWYQETQYF	TGCAGCGTCCTGGCGACTAGCGGGTGGTACCAAGAGACCCAGTACTTC
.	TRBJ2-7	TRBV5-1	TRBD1	CASSLSNRGNEQYF	TGCGCCAGCAGCTTGTCGAACAGGGGCAACGAGCAGTACTTC
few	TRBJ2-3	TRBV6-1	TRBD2	CASSEALAALTDTQYF	TGTGCCAGCAGTGAAGCCCTAGCGGCCCTCACGGATACGCAGTATTTT
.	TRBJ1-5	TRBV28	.	CASSGGRGNNQPQHF	TGTGCCAGCAGTGGAGGCCGGGGGAACAATCAGCCCCAGCATTTT
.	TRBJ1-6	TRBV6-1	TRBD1	CASSEEGTTGGPLHF	TGTGCCAGCAGTGAAGAAGGGACAACAGGGGGGCCCCTCCACTTT
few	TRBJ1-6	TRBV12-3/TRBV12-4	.	CASSPHFAGSSPLHF	TGTGCCAGCAGTCCGCATTTTGCCGGGAGCTCACCCCTCCACTTT
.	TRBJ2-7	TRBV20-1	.	CSARVKGGGIFHEQYF	TGCAGTGCTAGAGTTAAAGGGGGGGGGATTTTCCACGAGCAGTACTTC
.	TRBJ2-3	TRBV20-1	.	CSASLSDGLTDTQYF	TGCAGTGCTAGCCTCTCAGACGGACTCACAGATACGCAGTATTTT
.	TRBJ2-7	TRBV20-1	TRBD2	CSARDRGSGRYEQYF	TGCAGTGCTAGAGATCGGGGTAGCGGGAGATACGAGCAGTACTTC
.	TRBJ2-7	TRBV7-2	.	CASSLRGFEQYF	TGTGCCAGCAGCTTAAGAGGGTTCGAGCAGTACTTC
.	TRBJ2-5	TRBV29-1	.	CSVFHKGEIQYF	TGCAGCGTCTTTCATAAGGGAGAGATCCAGTACTTC
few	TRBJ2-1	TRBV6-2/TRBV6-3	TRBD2	CASSYAQGLAGMGEQFF	TGTGCCAGCAGTTACGCGCAGGGACTAGCGGGAATGGGTGAGCAGTTCTTC
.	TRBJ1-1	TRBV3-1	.	CASSQKTEAFF	TGTGCCAGCAGCCAAAAAACTGAAGCTTTCTTT
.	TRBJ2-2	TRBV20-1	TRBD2	CSAHSSGRETTGELFF	TGCAGTGCCCACTCCAGCGGGCGGGAGACCACCGGGGAGCTGTTTTTT
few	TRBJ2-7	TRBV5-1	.	CASSLEGGETYEQYF	TGCGCCAGCAGCTTGGAGGGGGGAGAGACCTACGAGCAGTACTTC
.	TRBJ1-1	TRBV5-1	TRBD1	CASSLLAGGSDTEAFF	TGCGCCAGCAGCTTGCTGGCAGGGGGATCGGACACTGAAGCTTTCTTT
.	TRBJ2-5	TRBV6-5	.	CASSGGIEYEQYF	TGTGCCAGCAGTGGGGGCATTGAGTATGAGCAGTACTTC
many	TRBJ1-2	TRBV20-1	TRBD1	CSAPGQGVYGYTF	TGCAGTGCGCCTGGACAGGGAGTCTATGGCTACACCTTC